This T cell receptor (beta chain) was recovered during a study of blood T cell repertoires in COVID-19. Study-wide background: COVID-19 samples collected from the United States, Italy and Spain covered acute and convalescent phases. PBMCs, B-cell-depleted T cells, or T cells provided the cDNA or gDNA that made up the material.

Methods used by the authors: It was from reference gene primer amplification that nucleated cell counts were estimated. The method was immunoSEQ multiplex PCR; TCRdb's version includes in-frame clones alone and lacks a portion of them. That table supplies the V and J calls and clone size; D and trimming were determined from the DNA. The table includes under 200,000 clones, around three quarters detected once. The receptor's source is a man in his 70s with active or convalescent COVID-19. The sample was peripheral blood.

The CDR3 loop is CAWGQGTTYQGYTF. The CDR3 DNA reads TGTGCCTGGGGACAGGGAACCACTTATCAAGGCTACACCTTC. The chain has TRBV30 and TRBJ1-2; 8 nucleotides align to TRBD1. The V and J ends lost 5 bases and 8 bases, in that order; junction bases with no gene match: 13. This CDR3 is built from 14 residues. CDR1 is GTSNPN and CDR2 is SVGIG in the germline V gene (reference sequence).